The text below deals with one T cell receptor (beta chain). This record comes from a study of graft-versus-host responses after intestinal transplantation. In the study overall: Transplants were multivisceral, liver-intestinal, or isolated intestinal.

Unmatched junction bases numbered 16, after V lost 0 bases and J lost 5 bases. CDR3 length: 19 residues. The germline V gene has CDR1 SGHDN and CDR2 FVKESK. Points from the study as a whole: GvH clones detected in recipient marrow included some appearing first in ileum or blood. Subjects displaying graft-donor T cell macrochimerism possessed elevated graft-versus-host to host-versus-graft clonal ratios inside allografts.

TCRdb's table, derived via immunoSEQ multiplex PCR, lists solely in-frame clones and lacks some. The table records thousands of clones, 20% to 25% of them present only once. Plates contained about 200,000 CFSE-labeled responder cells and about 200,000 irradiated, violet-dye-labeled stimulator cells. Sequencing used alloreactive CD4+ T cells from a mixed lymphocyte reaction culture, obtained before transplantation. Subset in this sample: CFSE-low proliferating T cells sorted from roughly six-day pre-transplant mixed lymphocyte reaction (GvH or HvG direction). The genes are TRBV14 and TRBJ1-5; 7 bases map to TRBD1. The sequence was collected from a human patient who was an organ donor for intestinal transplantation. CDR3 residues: CASSQDGGQYSFGDQPQHF. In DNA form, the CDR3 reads TGTGCCAGCAGCCAAGATGGGGGACAGTACAGTTTTGGGGATCAGCCCCAGCATTTT.